Following are 31 T cell receptor beta chains from one sample sequenced in a study of blood T cell repertoires in COVID-19. Only in-frame clones appear in the TCRdb table, and some are missing; sequencing was by immunoSEQ multiplex PCR. The data contain approximately 150,000 clones, more than 75% of them singletons. The sample was peripheral blood. These receptor sequences come from a human donor in a cohort sampled during active COVID-19.

This chain links TRBV5-1 with TRBJ2-5; a possible D gene is TRBD1 (6 bases). Germline V CDR1 and CDR2: SGHRS, YFSETQ. The CDR3 is made up of 14 amino acids. V lost 0 bases and J lost 2, with 8 bases in between. In nucleotides, the CDR3 is TGCGCCAGCAGCTTGGTGGACAGACAAGAGACCCAGTACTTC. Translated: CASSLVDRQETQYF.

V and J are TRBV27 and TRBJ2-3; the D gene is possibly TRBD2 (6 bases). The CDR3 is 17 amino acids. The V gene lost 5 bases and the J gene lost 2 bases, with 20 bases spanning the gap. Germline V gene lookup returns CDR1 MNHEY and CDR2 SMNVEV (reference sequence). CDR3 amino acids: CASSLHGGDRFTDTQYF. The CDR3 DNA sequence: TGTGCCAGCAGTCTCCACGGGGGTGACCGATTCACAGATACGCAGTATTTT.

This sequence joins TRBV7-9 and TRBJ1-1; weak D call: TRBD1 (6 bases). The germline V gene encodes CDR1 SEHNR and CDR2 FQNEAQ (reference sequence). The CDR3 extends over 15 amino acids. Trimming removed 5 bases at V and 8 bases at J, with 21 bases between. The CDR3 coding sequence is TGTGCCAGCAGCATACCGGGACAAGTGAGGACGGAAGCTTTCTTT. Translating gives CASSIPGQVRTEAFF.

The chain recombines TRBV27 with TRBJ1-1, with TRBD1 as a possible D gene (5 bases). Trimming shortened V by 8 bases and J by 14 bases, and 27 bases separated the two germline ends. The CDR3 is 14 amino acids. The germline V gene encodes CDR1 MNHEY and CDR2 SMNVEV (reference sequence). The CDR3 nucleotides are TGTGCCAGCGCACCCGGCCAAGGGGTCCGCCTAAGGTTCTTT. Translation: CASAPGQGVRLRFF.

V and J are TRBV7-9 and TRBJ2-5, with 9 bases matching TRBD1. CDR1 and CDR2 (germline): SEHNR, FQNEAQ (reference sequence). The CDR3 consists of 15 residues. V was clipped by 3 bases and J by 4 bases; unmatched bases: 6. The CDR3 coding sequence is TGTGCCAGCAGCTTCCACAGGGGGCGCGGAGAGACCCAGTACTTC. Translating gives CASSFHRGRGETQYF.

This clone has more than one count but fewer than ten. The chain recombines TRBV7-3 with TRBJ2-1, with a weak D call TRBD2 (6 bases). The CDR3 runs to 16 residues. Germline CDR1 reads SGHTA; CDR2 reads FQGTGA. Between the trimmed V and J ends, which lost 0 bases and 7 bases, there was a span of 16 bases. CDR3 residues: CASSLTVLGTSNEQFF. CDR3 coding DNA: TGTGCCAGCAGCTTAACTGTGCTGGGGACTTCAAATGAGCAGTTCTTC. Full variable domain (remainder filled in from reference TRBV7-3 and TRBJ2-1): GAGVSQTPSNKVTEKGKYVELRCDPISGHTALYWYRQSLGQGPEFLIYFQGTGAADDSGLPNDRFFAVRPEGSVSTLKIQRTERGDSAVYLCASSLTVLGTSNEQFFGPGTRLTVL.

The rearrangement uses TRBV10-3 and TRBJ1-4, with D unclear. This CDR3 is 12 amino acids long. Trimming shortened V by 9 bases and J by 4 bases, and 9 bases separated the two germline ends. Per the germline V gene, CDR1 is ENHRY and CDR2 is SYGVKD. CDR3 sequence reads: CAIAVYNEKLFF. Written as DNA, the CDR3 is TGTGCCATTGCGGTGTATAATGAAAAACTGTTTTTT.

In nucleotides, the CDR3 is TGCGCCAGCAGCCAAGAAGTAGGAGGAGATACGCAGTATTTT. This translates into CASSQEVGGDTQYF. The genes are TRBV4-1 and TRBJ2-3; TRBD2 is a possible D gene (5 bases). Trimming removed 0 bases from V and 5 bases from J, with 9 bases in between. CDR1 and CDR2 from the germline V gene are MGHRA and YSYEKL. This CDR3 contains 14 residues.

The chain combines TRBV6-5 with TRBJ1-1; D is possibly TRBD1 (5 bases). Trimming stripped 6 bases from V and 3 bases from J, with 17 bases between. This CDR3 is 15 amino acids long. Germline V CDR1 and CDR2: MNHEY, SVGAGI. The CDR3 loop is CASRPDQGRDTEAFF. The CDR3 DNA reads as TGTGCCAGCAGACCTGACCAGGGTCGAGACACTGAAGCTTTCTTT.

Here the CDR3 reads CASSEELGAYNEQFF. Here the CDR3 DNA reads TGTGCCAGCAGTGAAGAACTAGGAGCCTACAATGAGCAGTTCTTC. The rearrangement joins TRBV6-4 to TRBJ2-1; D perhaps matches TRBD2 (5 bases). The CDR3 is made up of 15 amino acids. Trimming took 3 bases from V and 2 from J, leaving 11 bases between them. In germline, CDR1 is MRHNA, CDR2 SNTAGT.

The gene calls are TRBV28 and TRBJ2-5; no clear D. V lost 6 bases, J lost 3 bases, and 11 bases lay in between. Per germline, CDR1 MDHEN and CDR2 SYDVKM. This CDR3 comprises 13 residues. In DNA, the CDR3 is TGTGCCAGCAGCACTTACTCCAAAGAGACCCAGTACTTC. Translation: CASSTYSKETQYF.

The genes are TRBV7-8 and TRBJ2-7; TRBD1 matches at 9 bases. V was pared by 1 base and J by 3 bases, with 4 bases of the junction left unmatched. Per the germline V gene, CDR1 is SGHVS and CDR2 is FQNEAQ. The CDR3 sequence is 15 residues long. In DNA, the CDR3 is TGTGCCAGCAGCTTAGTACAGGGGGCATTCTACGAGCAGTACGTC. It translates to CASSLVQGAFYEQYV.

J is TRBJ1-5 and V is TRBV19, with a possible D match to TRBD1 (5 bases). CDR1 is LNHDA, CDR2 SQIVND, per germline (reference sequence). The V end lost 6 bases, the J end lost 0 bases, and 18 bases lay between the germline ends. The CDR3 is 17 residues long. The CDR3 nucleotides read TGTGCCAGTAGGCCGGGACTCACAGCTACTAGCAATCAGCCCCAGCATTTT. The encoded protein is CASRPGLTATSNQPQHF.

V gene TRBV6-6 combines with J gene TRBJ1-2; TRBD1 might be the D (5 bases). Trimming removed 4 bases from V and 8 bases from J, with 11 bases in between. CDR3 length: 12 amino acids. The germline V gene encodes CDR1 MNHNY and CDR2 SVGAGI (reference sequence). CDR3 sequence reads: CASSSQGSGYTF. The CDR3 DNA reads as TGTGCCAGCAGTTCCCAGGGTAGCGGCTACACCTTC.

This clone was recorded a few times. The chain recombines TRBV7-9 with TRBJ1-2; no reliable D call. Looked up from germline, CDR1 is SEHNR and CDR2 is FQNEAQ (reference sequence). V was shortened by 5 bases and J by 5 bases, with 9 bases between the two germline ends. The CDR3 totals 12 residues. CDR3 nucleotides: TGTGCCAGCAGCCAGGATGGATATGGCTACACCTTC. Encoded protein: CASSQDGYGYTF.

This chain uses TRBV5-1 with TRBJ1-3; 8 bases agree with TRBD1. The CDR3 runs 14 residues. CDR1 and CDR2 from the germline V gene are SGHRS and YFSETQ. V lost 4 bases to trimming and J lost 8 bases; unmatched junction nucleotides: 8. The CDR3 reads CASSPSQGEDTIYF. CDR3 coding DNA: TGCGCCAGCAGCCCTTCACAGGGGGAAGACACCATATATTTT. The full variable domain, its missing parts supplied by reference TRBV5-1 and TRBJ1-3, is KAGVTQTPRYLIKTRGQQVTLSCSPISGHRSVSWYQQTPGQGLQFLFEYFSETQRNKGNFPGRFSGRQFSNSRSEMNVSTLELGDSALYLCASSPSQGEDTIYFGEGSWLTVV.

CDR3 sequence reads: CASSPPGGNSGNTIYF. DNA of the CDR3: TGTGCCAGCTCACCACCGGGCGGGAACTCTGGAAACACCATATATTTT. J is TRBJ1-3 and V is TRBV18; unclear D gene. The V gene's germline CDR1 is KGHSH and CDR2 LQKENI. The CDR3 spans 16 residues. Deletions cut 0 bases from V and 0 bases from J, with 9 bases between.

This clone was found once. The CDR3 DNA reads as TGTGCCAGCACCTGGACTAGCGGGAGCACAGATACGCAGTATTTT. Amino acids: CASTWTSGSTDTQYF. V gene TRBV2 combines with J gene TRBJ2-3, with 11 bases identical to TRBD2. CDR3 size: 15 residues. CDR1 SNHLY and CDR2 FYNNEI come from the germline V gene. The V and J ends lost 7 bases and 0 bases, in that order; junction bases with no gene match: 3.

V usage is TRBV19 and J usage is TRBJ2-2, with 8 bases matching TRBD2. The junction had 2 bases not matched to a gene; V was cut back by 5 bases and J by 6 bases. The CDR3 spans 13 residues. Germline-derived CDR1 and CDR2 are LNHDA and SQIVND (reference sequence). CDR3 region: CASSSSGSGELFF. The CDR3 DNA reads as TGTGCCAGTAGTTCTAGCGGGTCCGGGGAGCTGTTTTTT.

As concerns this clone: The sample has other DNA sequences that encode this CDR3 too. The rearrangement joins TRBV18 to TRBJ1-5; 8 nucleotides agree with TRBD1. CDR1 and CDR2 from the germline V gene are KGHSH and LQKENI. J was trimmed by 2 bases and V by 3 bases; bases with no gene match: 0. CDR3 length: 14 residues. This chain's CDR3 is CASSPGQGNQPQHF. DNA of the CDR3: TGTGCCAGCTCACCGGGACAGGGCAATCAGCCCCAGCATTTT.

V gene TRBV19 combines with J gene TRBJ1-2; D uncertain. The germline gives CDR1 LNHDA, CDR2 SQIVND (reference sequence). V lost 3 bases, J lost 2 bases, and 10 bases lay in between. The CDR3 has 14 residues. This CDR3 is CASSIRPGNYGYTF. The CDR3 DNA is TGTGCCAGTAGTATTCGCCCGGGGAACTATGGCTACACCTTC.

The CDR3 region has the DNA TGCAGCGTTGGTGGGACAGCCAATTCACCCCTCCACTTT. Protein product: CSVGGTANSPLHF. V usage is TRBV29-1 and J usage is TRBJ1-6, with TRBD1 matching 7 bases. Germline V CDR1 and CDR2: SQVTM, ANQGSEA. The CDR3 is 13 amino acids. The junction had 4 bases not matched to a gene; V was cut back by 4 bases and J by 7 bases.

The chain recombines TRBV6-1 with TRBJ2-3; 9 bases are shared with TRBD2. Germline lookup yields CDR1 MNHNS and CDR2 SASEGT. The CDR3 has 15 amino acids. V trimming: 2 bases; J trimming: 3 bases; junction bases outside the gene matches: 3. CDR3 region: CASSERAGGTDTQYF. CDR3 sequence (DNA): TGTGCCAGCAGTGAACGGGCGGGAGGGACAGATACGCAGTATTTT.

J is TRBJ2-7 and V is TRBV11-2; 8 positions match TRBD2. V lost 2 bases, J lost 7 bases, and 19 bases stayed unmatched. Germline CDR1 SGHAT, CDR2 FQNNGV. CDR3 length equals 18 residues. The CDR3 region is CASSLKPGTRSAVFEQYV. The DNA of the CDR3 is TGTGCCAGCAGCTTAAAACCCGGGACTAGGAGTGCGGTTTTTGAGCAGTACGTC.

The gene calls are TRBV11-2 and TRBJ1-1; perhaps TRBD1 as D (5 bases). V dropped 3 bases and J dropped 5 bases, with 19 bases sitting between them. Germline CDR1 reads SGHAT; CDR2 reads FQNNGV. This CDR3 region has 16 residues. The chain's CDR3 is CASSFAWGDQVTEAFF. The DNA of the CDR3 is TGTGCCAGCAGCTTTGCATGGGGGGACCAGGTAACTGAAGCTTTCTTT.

This chain joins TRBV7-9 and TRBJ1-5; maybe TRBD1 (6 bases). Germline V gives CDR1 SEHNR, CDR2 FQNEAQ (reference sequence). V lost 10 bases and J 0 bases, leaving 13 bases between the germline ends. The CDR3 runs to 14 residues. In nucleotides, the CDR3 is TGTGCCACCTCGACAGGAATTAGCAATCAGCCCCAGCATTTT. Residues: CATSTGISNQPQHF.

The chain joins TRBV7-8 to TRBJ1-2; D may be TRBD1 (5 bases). Germline CDR1 and CDR2: SGHVS and FQNEAQ. Trimming left V 6 bases short and J 4 bases short, with 12 bases between. This CDR3 has 13 amino acids. The CDR3, as DNA: TGTGCCAGCAGTTTCGACAGTGGCTATGGCTACACCTTC. The encoded protein is CASSFDSGYGYTF.

The chain carries TRBV2 and TRBJ1-1; no clear D gene. Trimming left V 6 bases short and J 8 bases short, with 13 bases between. This CDR3 region has 12 residues. Per germline, CDR1 SNHLY and CDR2 FYNNEI. CDR3 coding DNA: TGTGCCAGCAGCCCGGGTCCAGCCGAAGCTTTCTTT. The encoded protein is CASSPGPAEAFF.

This clone was detected only once. This chain links TRBV5-1 with TRBJ2-7; 7 nucleotides match TRBD1. The J segment lost 5 bases and the V segment lost 4 bases, leaving 12 bases of the junction unmatched. The CDR3 has 15 amino acids. In germline, CDR1 is SGHRS, CDR2 YFSETQ. This CDR3 is CASSLDREGWNEQYF. In DNA, the CDR3 is TGCGCCAGCAGCCTCGACAGGGAAGGATGGAACGAGCAGTACTTC.

This clone showed up just a few times. This chain connects TRBV29-1 to TRBJ2-1; D not certain. Looked up from germline, CDR1 is SQVTM and CDR2 is ANQGSEA. The CDR3 has 13 residues. V was clipped by 7 bases and J by 1 base, with 11 bases between them. The chain's CDR3 is CSARPRSYNEQFF. CDR3 DNA: TGCAGCGCCCGTCCCCGGTCCTACAATGAGCAGTTCTTC.

J is TRBJ1-2 and V is TRBV5-1, with 8 bases lining up with TRBD1. The CDR3 has 17 amino acids. Germline CDR1 SGHRS, CDR2 YFSETQ. Germline trimming cut 3 bases from V and 4 bases from J; bases unmatched to any gene: 14. The CDR3 bases are TGCGCCAGCAGCTGGGGGACGACAGGGGATGGGGTCTATGGCTACACCTTC. Translated, it gives CASSWGTTGDGVYGYTF. Complete variable domain (other parts from reference TRBV5-1 and TRBJ1-2): KAGVTQTPRYLIKTRGQQVTLSCSPISGHRSVSWYQQTPGQGLQFLFEYFSETQRNKGNFPGRFSGRQFSNSRSEMNVSTLELGDSALYLCASSWGTTGDGVYGYTFGSGTRLTVV.